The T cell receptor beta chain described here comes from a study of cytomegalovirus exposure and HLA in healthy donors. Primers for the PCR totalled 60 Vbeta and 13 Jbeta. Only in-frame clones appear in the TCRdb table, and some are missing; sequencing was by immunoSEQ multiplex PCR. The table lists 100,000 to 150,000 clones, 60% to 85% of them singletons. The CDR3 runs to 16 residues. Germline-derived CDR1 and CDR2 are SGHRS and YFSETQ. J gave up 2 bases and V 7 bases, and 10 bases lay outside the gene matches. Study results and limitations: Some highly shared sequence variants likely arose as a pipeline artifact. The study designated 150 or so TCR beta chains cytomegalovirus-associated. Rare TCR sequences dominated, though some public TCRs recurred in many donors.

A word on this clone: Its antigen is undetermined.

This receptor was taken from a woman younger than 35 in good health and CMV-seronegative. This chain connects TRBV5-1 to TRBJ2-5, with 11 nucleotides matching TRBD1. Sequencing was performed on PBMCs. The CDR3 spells CASAKDRGRTQETQYF. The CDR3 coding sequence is TGCGCCAGCGCTAAGGACAGGGGGCGCACTCAAGAGACCCAGTACTTC.